The clone carrying this TCR beta chain showed up many times. Its antigen is still unknown. The data belong to a study of T-cell memory formation after mild COVID-19. The study's findings and limits: Some SARS-CoV-2-responding clones were already detected in memory before infection. The authors left the SARS-CoV-2 specificity of second-wave clones peaking on day 37 unconfirmed.

TCRdb called the 5' RACE reads again in MiXCR, with one record for every CDR3 protein. The data contain 280,000 or so distinct CDR3 sequences, 7% to 10% of them seen just once; the ten biggest clones take up about 20%. This CDR3 has 15 amino acids. V trimming: 6 bases; J trimming: 4 bases; junction bases outside the gene matches: 6. Germline assignment: CDR1 KGHDR and CDR2 SFDVKD. This receptor was identified in a man aged 18 to 30 who had mild COVID-19 (a few samples of this study predate the infection). Cell type and time point are not known. The specimen was PBMCs or a T cell subset sorted from them (not recorded which). V gene TRBV24-1 combines with J gene TRBJ2-5; 11 nucleotides line up with TRBD1. The DNA for the CDR3 is TGTGCCACCAGTACCGGGACAGGGGGTGGAGAGACCCAGTACTTC. This encodes CATSTGTGGGETQYF.